The 16 T cell receptor beta chains given below trace back to one sample, sequenced in a study of shared clonotypes between healthy human individuals. Profiling relied on immunoSEQ multiplex PCR, and the TCRdb table lists in-frame clones only, not all of them. The sample includes some 2,400,000 clones, 95% of them seen just once. Input material: naive CD4+ T cells sorted from blood. The subset was: CD45RA+ positively selected. The receptors shown here come from a young man in good health.

The genes are TRBV5-4 and TRBJ2-3; tentatively, D is TRBD2 (6 bases). The CDR3 is 14 amino acids. Germline loops: CDR1 SGHNT, CDR2 YYREEE (reference sequence). Trimming took 3 bases from V and 5 from J, leaving 13 bases between them. This CDR3 reads CASSSGEFRDTQYF. The CDR3 DNA sequence: TGTGCCAGCAGCTCGGGGGAATTCCGAGATACGCAGTATTTT.

V is TRBV27 and J is TRBJ2-3; D is possibly TRBD2 (5 bases). The V gene's germline CDR1 is MNHEY and CDR2 SMNVEV (reference sequence). V was clipped by 5 bases and J by 0 bases, with 15 bases between them. The CDR3 is 16 amino acids. The DNA for the CDR3 is TGTGCCAGCAGTCACCTTTGGGGAGCTAGCACAGATACGCAGTATTTT. This codes for CASSHLWGASTDTQYF.

The chain recombines TRBV7-2 with TRBJ2-3, with D maybe TRBD1 (5 bases). V lost 1 base to trimming and J lost 3 bases, with 11 bases between them. Germline CDR1 is SGHTA and CDR2 is FQGNSA. The CDR3 is 15 amino acids. The CDR3 loop reads CASSLEGKGTDTQYF. DNA for the CDR3: TGTGCCAGCAGCTTAGAGGGGAAAGGTACAGATACGCAGTATTTT.

Here the CDR3 reads CASRRQNSGNTIYF. CDR3 DNA sequence: TGTGCCAGCAGAAGACAGAACTCTGGAAACACCATATATTTT. The chain uses TRBV6-5 and TRBJ1-3, with a tentative D call TRBD1 (5 bases). V gave up 6 bases and J gave up 0 bases, with 9 bases separating them. The germline gives CDR1 MNHEY, CDR2 SVGAGI. CDR3 size: 14 residues.

Remarks on this clone: Compared with germline, one end of the junction differs, possibly owing to a read error. Other DNA sequences in the sample encode the same CDR3. V and J are TRBV7-7 and TRBJ2-2; D unclear. This CDR3 spans 13 amino acids. CDR1 and CDR2 from the germline V gene are SSHAT and FNYEAQ (reference sequence). CDR3 sequence (DNA): TGTGCTAGCAGCTTAGGTGTTGCCGGGGAGCTGTTTTTT. This translates into CASSLGVAGELFF.

Only one count was recorded for this clone. This rearrangement joins TRBV6-5 to TRBJ2-3; no firm D call. The CDR3 sequence is 13 residues long. Trimming left V 4 bases short and J 6 bases short, with 11 bases between. Germline CDR1 is MNHEY and CDR2 is SVGAGI. The CDR3 DNA is TGTGCCAGCAGTTCCCAGGTTAGGGATACGCAGTATTTT. Encoded protein: CASSSQVRDTQYF.

The chain recombines TRBV27 with TRBJ1-5; D is unclear. This CDR3 is built from 14 residues. Trimming stripped 5 bases from V and 0 bases from J, with 8 bases between. From germline, CDR1 is MNHEY and CDR2 SMNVEV (reference sequence). The CDR3 coding sequence is TGTGCCAGCAGTCAACAGTATAGCAATCAGCCCCAGCATTTT. Translating it yields CASSQQYSNQPQHF.

Turning to this clone: The same CDR3 is also encoded by other DNA sequences in this sample. The rearrangement links TRBV2 to TRBJ1-2; 9 bases agree with TRBD1. V gave up 5 bases and J gave up 5 bases; unmatched junction bases: 6. Germline V gene data show CDR1 as SNHLY and CDR2 as FYNNEI. The CDR3 covers 14 residues. CDR3 DNA sequence: TGTGCCAGCAGTACACAGGGGGCCGAGTATGGCTACACCTTC. This translates into CASSTQGAEYGYTF.

V and J are TRBV30 and TRBJ1-6; 9 nucleotides match TRBD1. The CDR3 is 15 residues long. V dropped 5 bases and J dropped 0; count of bases not matched to a gene: 2. Germline CDR1 GTSNPN, CDR2 SVGIG (reference sequence). CDR3 sequence reads: CAWADRGSYNSPLHF. CDR3 in DNA: TGTGCCTGGGCGGACAGGGGCTCCTATAATTCACCCCTCCACTTT.

This chain connects TRBV7-2 to TRBJ2-5; TRBD2 aligns across 8 bases. The CDR3 sequence is 16 residues long. Unmatched junction bases numbered 8, after V lost 0 bases and J lost 5 bases. Germline lookup yields CDR1 SGHTA and CDR2 FQGNSA. The CDR3 region is CASSLALRGVRETQYF. The CDR3 DNA sequence: TGTGCCAGCAGCTTAGCGTTGCGGGGGGTGAGGGAGACCCAGTACTTC.

The chain uses TRBV5-1 and TRBJ2-1; the D gene is possibly TRBD2 (5 bases). V was cut by 1 base and J by 5 bases, with 7 bases left in between. CDR1 is SGHRS, CDR2 YFSETQ, per germline. The CDR3 sequence is 13 residues long. In nucleotides, the CDR3 is TGCGCCAGCAGCTTGTCTAGCAACAATGAGCAGTTCTTC. Translated, it gives CASSLSSNNEQFF.

The CDR3: CAWAIGGGREKLFF. The CDR3 nucleotides read TGTGCCTGGGCCATAGGGGGAGGTCGGGAGAAACTGTTTTTT. The V call is TRBV30, the J call TRBJ1-4, with D possibly TRBD1 on 6 matching bases. The CDR3 covers 14 residues. CDR1 is GTSNPN, CDR2 SVGIG, per germline (reference sequence). Trimming shortened V by 5 bases and J by 11 bases, and 21 bases separated the two germline ends.

The V call is TRBV2, the J call TRBJ1-2; D is uncertain. Deletions cut 7 bases from V and 8 bases from J, with 26 bases between. The germline V gene encodes CDR1 SNHLY and CDR2 FYNNEI. The CDR3 consists of 16 residues. DNA for the CDR3: TGTGCCAGCACGGACGGAGGGTTCGGAGCGGCGAGGGGCTACACCTTC. Amino acid sequence: CASTDGGFGAARGYTF.

V usage is TRBV6-5 and J usage is TRBJ2-7; D possibly corresponds to TRBD2 (5 bases). V lost 2 bases to trimming and J lost 0 bases, with 11 bases between them. From germline, CDR1 is MNHEY and CDR2 SVGAGI. The CDR3 has 15 residues. In nucleotides, the CDR3 is TGTGCCAGCAGTTACAGATGGGAGAGCTCCTACGAGCAGTACTTC. Translating it yields CASSYRWESSYEQYF.

The chain joins TRBV4-2 to TRBJ1-4; D is possibly TRBD1 (5 bases). Deletions cut 3 bases from V and 3 bases from J, with 20 bases between. From germline, CDR1 is LGHNA and CDR2 YNFKEQ. This CDR3 has 18 residues. This CDR3 reads CASSQETIAGFSNEKLFF. The CDR3 DNA reads as TGTGCCAGCAGCCAGGAAACTATTGCAGGGTTTTCTAATGAAAAACTGTTTTTT.

The CDR3 DNA sequence: TGTGCCAGCAGCACTAGACTAGCGGGAGGGGGAAGCTCCTACAATGAGCAGTTCTTC. Its protein product is CASSTRLAGGGSSYNEQFF. The rearrangement joins TRBV11-2 to TRBJ2-1; 14 positions agree with TRBD2. The CDR3 covers 19 residues. The J segment lost 0 bases and the V segment lost 5 bases, leaving 9 bases of the junction unmatched. Per germline, CDR1 SGHAT and CDR2 FQNNGV. Full variable domain (remainder filled in from reference TRBV11-2 and TRBJ2-1): EAGVAQSPRYKIIEKRQSVAFWCNPISGHATLYWYQQILGQGPKLLIQFQNNGVVDDSQLPKDRFSAERLKGVDSTLKIQPAKLEDSAVYLCASSTRLAGGGSSYNEQFFGPGTRLTVL.